This T cell receptor (beta chain) emerged from a study of graft-versus-host responses after intestinal transplantation. Study overall: The transplants performed in recipients were multivisceral, liver-intestinal, or isolated intestinal. General study findings and limits: Early post-transplant HvG declines were associated with peak circulating GvH clone levels. Elevated graft-versus-host to host-versus-graft clonal ratios in allografts were recorded for patients with graft-donor T cell macrochimerism. GvH clones occurred in recipient marrow; some first appeared in ileum or blood.

The CDR3 has 15 amino acids. The V and J ends lost 5 bases and 5 bases, in that order; junction bases with no gene match: 2. Germline V gives CDR1 MNHEY, CDR2 SVGAGI. This clone was observed a few times. The target antigen is unknown. Only in-frame clones appear in the TCRdb table, and some are missing; sequencing was by immunoSEQ multiplex PCR. The table records 50,000 to 60,000 clones, around 90% of them present only once. The receptor was isolated from a human donor who was the organ donor for an intestinal transplant. V gene TRBV6-5 combines with J gene TRBJ2-1; 14 nucleotides agree with TRBD2. The source was unstimulated CD4+ T cells sorted from spleen or lymph node cells, collected before transplant. CDR3 in amino acids: CASSAGLAGDNEQFF. Here the CDR3 DNA reads TGTGCCAGCAGTGCGGGACTAGCGGGAGACAATGAGCAGTTCTTC.